The rows below give T cell receptor beta chains drawn from one sample of a study of CD8+CD57+ T cells in acquired aplastic anemia. TCRdb analysed the reads with MiXCR anew, one entry per CDR3 protein. The profile covers about 240,000 distinct CDR3 sequences, with around 43% appearing a single time and over 7.5% taken by the ten largest. The source material was sorted CD4+, CD8+, or CD8+CD57+ T cells (not recorded which) from PBMCs. The receptor source for this set is a human donor with aplastic anemia. CDR3s include the opening cysteine and the closing phenylalanine or tryptophan. D genes are given only for firm matches. Clone size, where shown, is once, few, many, or a class for clones that have expanded.

d_call clone_size j_call v_call cdr3_aa cdr3_nt
- many TRBJ2-7 TRBV10-3 CAISAGLSRYEQYF TGTGCCATCAGTGCGGGGCTCAGTCGCTACGAGCAGTACTTC
- many TRBJ1-2 TRBV12-5 CASSPGNYGYTF TGTGCCAGCAGCCCAGGGAACTATGGCTACACCTTC
- - TRBJ2-7 TRBV29-1 CSSPRGGNYEQYF TGCAGCTCACCGCGGGGCGGGAATTACGAGCAGTACTTC
TRBD2 - TRBJ2-2 TRBV15 CATSRGTSGTGTGELFF TGTGCCACCAGCAGAGGTACTAGCGGAACGGGCACCGGGGAGCTGTTTTTT
- - TRBJ1-2 TRBV7-9 CASSSTDRGSYGYTF TGTGCCAGCAGCTCTACCGATCGCGGGAGCTATGGCTACACCTTC
- once TRBJ2-7 TRBV29-1 CSVEKADSSHKQYF TGCAGCGTTGAGAAGGCAGATAGCTCCCACAAGCAGTACTTC
- - TRBJ2-2 TRBV24-1 CATSPSRNTGELFF TGTGCCACCAGTCCTTCCAGGAACACCGGGGAGCTGTTTTTT
TRBD1 - TRBJ2-5 TRBV6-1 CASSEDRGKQETQYF TGTGCCAGCAGTGAAGACAGGGGAAAGCAAGAGACCCAGTACTTC
TRBD2 - TRBJ2-1 TRBV9 CASSARTSGENEQFF TGTGCCAGCAGCGCGCGGACTAGCGGGGAGAATGAGCAGTTCTTC
- many TRBJ2-7 TRBV7-7 CASSPAWGYEQYF TGTGCTAGCAGTCCAGCTTGGGGCTACGAGCAGTACTTC
- - TRBJ2-7 TRBV10-1 CASRITGYEQYF TGCGCCAGCAGGATAACAGGGTACGAGCAGTACTTC
- once TRBJ2-1 TRBV20-1 CSAKEGGYNEQFF TGCAGTGCTAAAGAGGGGGGATACAATGAGCAGTTCTTC
- once TRBJ2-2 TRBV2 CASSDGQAGELFF TGTGCCAGCAGTGACGGCCAAGCGGGGGAGCTGTTTTTT
TRBD1 few TRBJ2-7 TRBV20-1 CSARQGEWEQYF TGCAGTGCCCGACAGGGGGAGTGGGAGCAGTACTTC
TRBD2 many TRBJ2-1 TRBV6-5 CASSAGVVSEQFF TGTGCCAGCAGTGCGGGAGTTGTGAGTGAGCAGTTCTTC
TRBD1 - TRBJ1-5 TRBV25-1 CASSEDRDPNQPLHF TGTGCCAGCAGTGAGGACAGGGATCCCAATCAGCCCCTGCATTTT
- - TRBJ2-6 TRBV9 CASSEGGGANVLTF TGTGCCAGCAGCGAGGGGGGTGGGGCCAACGTCCTGACTTTC
TRBD2 - TRBJ2-7 TRBV7-3 CARDDRTGGEWEQYF TGTGCTAGAGATGACCGGACGGGAGGGGAGTGGGAGCAGTACTTC
- many TRBJ2-3 TRBV6-2/TRBV6-3 CASSPGSDTQYF TGTGCCAGCAGCCCCGGGTCAGATACGCAGTATTTT
- many TRBJ1-2 TRBV9 CASSQTPGGVDGYTF TGTGCCAGCAGCCAGACGCCTGGAGGGGTGGATGGCTACACCTTC
TRBD1 - TRBJ2-3 TRBV30 CAWTAGTGGTDTQYF TGTGCCTGGACCGCCGGGACAGGGGGCACAGATACGCAGTATTTT
- many TRBJ1-5 TRBV20-1 CSAIDSNQPQHF TGCAGTGCTATCGACAGCAATCAGCCCCAGCATTTT
- many TRBJ1-2 TRBV14 CASSLSRFSPEGYTF TGTGCCAGCAGCCTATCCAGGTTTTCGCCGGAGGGCTACACCTTC
TRBD2 few TRBJ2-3 TRBV7-8 CASTHSGTSTDTQYF TGTGCCAGCACCCACAGCGGGACTAGCACAGATACGCAGTATTTT
- many TRBJ2-5 TRBV13 CASSFEGEQETQYF TGTGCCAGCAGCTTCGAGGGGGAGCAAGAGACCCAGTACTTC
TRBD2 many TRBJ2-7 TRBV13 CASSVRRGTSGNYEQYF TGTGCCAGCAGTGTTAGAAGGGGGACTAGCGGGAACTACGAGCAGTACTTC
- - TRBJ1-2 TRBV10-1 CASRKDPHGYTF TGCGCCAGCCGTAAGGACCCGCATGGCTACACCTTC
TRBD1 many TRBJ2-7 TRBV5-1 CASSLGLGTGTYEQYF TGCGCCAGCAGCTTGGGCCTTGGGACAGGGACCTACGAGCAGTACTTC
TRBD1 few TRBJ2-7 TRBV20-1 CSAPSSGTGSYEQYF TGCAGTGCTCCCTCCTCCGGGACAGGATCCTACGAGCAGTACTTC
TRBD1 - TRBJ1-2 TRBV10-1 CASNLTQGDYGYTF TGCGCCAGCAACCTAACACAGGGGGACTATGGCTACACCTTC
TRBD2 - TRBJ2-2 TRBV27 CASSLSVIAGQSRELFF TGTGCCAGCAGTTTATCGGTGATAGCGGGGCAATCCAGGGAGCTGTTTTTT
- - TRBJ2-3 TRBV7-7 CASSLSWRGRNNEQYF TGTGCTAGCAGCTTAAGTTGGCGGGGGCGTAACAATGAGCAGTATTTT
- - TRBJ2-2 TRBV11-2 CASSLEAGAGAGELFF TGTGCCAGCAGCTTAGAGGCGGGGGCAGGGGCCGGGGAGCTGTTTTTT
TRBD1 - TRBJ1-2 TRBV6-6 CASSQKGGGTVDYGYTF TGTGCCAGCAGCCAAAAGGGAGGCGGGACAGTCGACTATGGCTACACCTTC
- once TRBJ1-2 TRBV7-2 CASSPATEANYGYTF TGTGCCAGCAGCCCGGCGACAGAAGCTAACTATGGCTACACCTTC
- many TRBJ2-3 TRBV6-4 CASSEGSTDTQYF TGTGCCAGCAGTGAGGGCAGCACAGATACGCAGTATTTT
- - TRBJ1-2 TRBV5-1 CASSQRGDYGYTF TGCGCCAGCAGCCAGAGAGGGGATTATGGCTACACCTTC